The 5 T cell receptor beta chains below were found in one sample sequenced in a study of monozygotic twins with inflammatory bowel disease. TCRdb reanalyzed the 5' RACE reads and collapses them to one entry per CDR3 protein, without DNA. The sample totals approximately 400,000 distinct CDR3 sequences; its top ten clones hold around 2.3%. The sequencing input was blood. The receptors were sampled from a human donor with ulcerative colitis or Crohn's disease, or a healthy co-twin of an affected twin (not recorded which).

The J gene is TRBJ2-7, the V gene TRBV19; TCRdb outputs TRBD1, but without DNA this stays unchecked. This CDR3 is built from 15 residues. Germline loops: CDR1 LNHDA, CDR2 SQIVND (reference sequence). The CDR3 here is CASSPRGPTSYEQYF.

J is TRBJ2-5 and V is TRBV20-1; as DNA is missing, the TRBD1 call by TCRdb cannot be tested. There are 14 residues in the CDR3. The germline V gene encodes CDR1 DFQATT and CDR2 SNEGSKA (reference sequence). The CDR3 spells CSARVWGAHETQYF.

V gene TRBV20-1 combines with J gene TRBJ2-3. CDR3 length equals 13 residues. The germline gives CDR1 DFQATT, CDR2 SNEGSKA (reference sequence). CDR3 loop: CSARLTSTDTQYF.

This rearrangement joins TRBV12-3 or TRBV12-4 to TRBJ2-1; TCRdb reports TRBD1, a call that lacks DNA to check it against. The CDR3 totals 16 residues. The CDR3 spells CASSSLGQGRRNEQFF.

V is TRBV28 and J is TRBJ2-5; TCRdb outputs TRBD2, but without DNA this stays unchecked. The CDR3 is 16 residues long. The germline CDR1 and CDR2 sequences are MDHEN and SYDVKM. This CDR3 is CASSLATSGSRETQYF.